This passage covers 18 T cell receptor beta chains from one sample sequenced in a study of blood T cell repertoires in COVID-19. The protocol was immunoSEQ multiplex PCR, while the TCRdb copy is restricted to in-frame clones and leaves out a portion. The data show some 91,000 clones, with roughly 85% seen just once and over 10% held by the top ten. The sequencing sample was made of peripheral blood. The source is a human donor in a cohort sampled during active COVID-19.

The chain combines TRBV18 with TRBJ1-3, with D possibly matching TRBD1 (6 bases). V was trimmed by 5 bases and J by 0 bases, leaving 11 bases between them. Germline loops: CDR1 KGHSH, CDR2 LQKENI. This CDR3 comprises 15 residues. For the CDR3, the DNA is TGTGCCAGCTCAAGGACAGCGAGCTCTGGAAACACCATATATTTT. This codes for CASSRTASSGNTIYF.

The V and J genes are TRBV19 and TRBJ2-5, with 16 nucleotides matching TRBD2. The CDR3 consists of 16 residues. CDR1 and CDR2 (germline): LNHDA, SQIVND (reference sequence). Trimming cost V 5 bases and J 4 bases; bases outside gene matches: 4. The DNA for the CDR3 is TGTGCCAGTAGTGATGGGACTAGCGGGGGGGGAGAGACCCAGTACTTC. Amino acid sequence: CASSDGTSGGGETQYF. The entire variable domain, with the rest obtained from reference TRBV19 and TRBJ2-5, is as follows: DGGITQSPKYLFRKEGQNVTLSCEQNLNHDAMYWYRQDPGQGLRLIYYSQIVNDFQKGDIAEGYSVSREKKESFPLTVTSAQKNPTAFYLCASSDGTSGGGETQYFGPGTRLLVL.

The V and J genes are TRBV6-1 and TRBJ1-2, with 7 bases matching TRBD1. With 0 bases clipped from V and 4 bases from J, the junction kept 5 bases outside the gene matches. This CDR3 comprises 15 residues. Germline V gene data show CDR1 as MNHNS and CDR2 as SASEGT. Here the CDR3 DNA reads TGTGCCAGCAGTGAAGCGGGGACAGTGGGCTATGGCTACACCTTC. This gives the protein CASSEAGTVGYGYTF.

V and J are TRBV5-1 and TRBJ1-6; possibly TRBD1 for D (6 bases). The CDR3 is made up of 13 amino acids. Germline V gene lookup returns CDR1 SGHRS and CDR2 YFSETQ. The V and J ends lost 1 base and 10 bases respectively, with 9 bases between them. CDR3 amino acids: CASSLTGISPLHF. CDR3 nucleotides: TGCGCCAGCAGCTTGACAGGGATCTCACCCCTCCACTTT.

The DNA of the CDR3 is TGTGCCAGCAGCAACCGGGACAGGGTGGATCCCGGGGAGCTGTTTTTT. This codes for CASSNRDRVDPGELFF. The V gene is TRBV7-9, the J gene TRBJ2-2, with 9 positions matching TRBD1. The CDR3 sequence is 16 residues long. In germline, CDR1 is SEHNR, CDR2 FQNEAQ (reference sequence). Unmatched junction bases numbered 10, after V lost 5 bases and J lost 6 bases. The complete variable domain, with remaining parts taken from reference TRBV7-9 and TRBJ2-2, reads DTGVSQNPRHKITKRGQNVTFRCDPISEHNRLYWYRQTLGQGPEFLTYFQNEAQLEKSRLLSDRFSAERPKGSFSTLEIQRTEQGDSAMYLCASSNRDRVDPGELFFGEGSRLTVL.

This chain joins TRBV7-2 and TRBJ2-1, with 9 positions matching TRBD2. Germline V lookup: CDR1 SGHTA, CDR2 FQGNSA. Trimming took 5 bases from V and 7 from J; bases not matched to a gene: 9. The CDR3 spans 15 residues. As DNA, the CDR3 is TGTGCCAGCAGCCCCCGGCTAGCGGGAACGAATGAGCAGTTCTTC. Its translation: CASSPRLAGTNEQFF.

In DNA form, the CDR3 reads TGCAGCGTTGTCCCATCCACTTCCCCCTACGAGCAGTACTTC. It yields the protein CSVVPSTSPYEQYF. The V and J genes are TRBV29-1 and TRBJ2-7; D is undetermined. V was cut by 4 bases and J by 2 bases, with 15 bases left in between. The CDR3 loop spans 14 amino acids. The germline CDR1 and CDR2 sequences are SQVTM and ANQGSEA.

The genes are TRBV14 and TRBJ1-1, with TRBD1 matching 8 bases. This CDR3 contains 14 residues. The junction had 6 bases not matched to a gene; V was cut back by 5 bases and J by 4 bases. Germline values: CDR1 SGHDN, CDR2 FVKESK. CDR3 bases: TGTGCCAGCAGCTTACAGGGGGGCGGCACTGAAGCTTTCTTT. Translating gives CASSLQGGGTEAFF.

The chain carries TRBV5-1 and TRBJ2-2; 7 bases match TRBD1. There are 15 residues in the CDR3. The V gene end was trimmed by 3 bases and the J gene end by 2 bases; junction bases not matched to a gene: 4. Germline V gene sequence: CDR1 SGHRS, CDR2 YFSETQ. For the CDR3, the DNA is TGCGCCAGCAGCTCGACAGGGTACAACACCGGGGAGCTGTTTTTT. This codes for CASSSTGYNTGELFF.

The chain uses TRBV6-5 and TRBJ2-2; perhaps TRBD1 as D (5 bases). The CDR3 runs to 13 residues. V was trimmed by 6 bases and J by 0 bases, leaving 5 bases between them. Looked up from germline, CDR1 is MNHEY and CDR2 is SVGAGI. In DNA, the CDR3 is TGTGCCAGCAGGACAGCGAACACCGGGGAGCTGTTTTTT. The encoded protein is CASRTANTGELFF.

The V gene is TRBV4-1, the J gene TRBJ2-7; tentative D call: TRBD2 (5 bases). Trimming left V 2 bases short and J 10 bases short, with 18 bases between. This CDR3 contains 14 residues. The V gene's germline CDR1 is MGHRA and CDR2 YSYEKL. CDR3 region: CASSQSSGDGRQYF. The CDR3 DNA is TGCGCCAGCAGCCAATCTTCCGGGGATGGAAGACAGTACTTC.

This chain joins TRBV29-1 and TRBJ2-7; maybe TRBD1 (6 bases). The CDR3 extends over 14 amino acids. Germline CDR1 and CDR2: SQVTM and ANQGSEA. V was cut by 6 bases and J by 6 bases, with 21 bases left in between. The CDR3 DNA sequence: TGCAGCGTCGCTGAAACCGGGACACCACTCGAGCAGTACTTC. Its protein product is CSVAETGTPLEQYF.

V is TRBV5-1 and J is TRBJ2-2; 7 positions agree with TRBD1. Per germline, CDR1 SGHRS and CDR2 YFSETQ. This CDR3 contains 15 residues. Trimming removed 2 bases from V and 6 bases from J; junction bases left unmatched: 7. CDR3 DNA: TGCGCCAGCAGCTTTAACACAGGGGATGCCGGGGAGCTGTTTTTT. This gives the protein CASSFNTGDAGELFF.

This chain uses TRBV28 with TRBJ2-3; a possible D gene is TRBD1 (6 bases). Trimming stripped 2 bases from V and 3 bases from J, with 15 bases between. Germline assignment: CDR1 MDHEN and CDR2 SYDVKM. CDR3 length: 16 residues. In DNA form, the CDR3 reads TGTGCCAGCAGTTTAAGGGGACAATGGTCTACAGATACGCAGTATTTT. Protein: CASSLRGQWSTDTQYF.

The chain recombines TRBV5-1 with TRBJ2-2; D is unclear. V was clipped by 2 bases and J by 1 base, with 12 bases between them. CDR3 length equals 16 residues. Germline V gene lookup returns CDR1 SGHRS and CDR2 YFSETQ. The CDR3 nucleotides are TGCGCCAGCAGCTTAGCGCCTACCATGAACACCGGGGAGCTGTTTTTT. The encoded protein is CASSLAPTMNTGELFF.

The chain is built from TRBV29-1 and TRBJ1-1, with 7 positions matching TRBD1. Germline loops: CDR1 SQVTM, CDR2 ANQGSEA. V dropped 7 bases and J dropped 3; count of bases not matched to a gene: 5. This CDR3 comprises 12 residues. CDR3 in amino acids: CSGGQKDTEAFF. As DNA, the CDR3 is TGCAGCGGGGGACAGAAGGACACTGAAGCTTTCTTT.

The chain recombines TRBV7-8 with TRBJ1-5; D not certain. V dropped 4 bases and J dropped 4 bases, with 14 bases sitting between them. This CDR3 contains 15 residues. Germline CDR1 SGHVS, CDR2 FQNEAQ. The CDR3 loop reads CASSSDLRVNQPQHF. For the CDR3, the DNA is TGTGCCAGCAGCTCGGACTTACGGGTAAATCAGCCCCAGCATTTT.

The V and J genes are TRBV4-1 and TRBJ2-3; 10 nucleotides align to TRBD2. The J segment lost 3 bases and the V segment lost 0 bases, leaving 6 bases of the junction unmatched. The CDR3 contains 17 residues. Germline values: CDR1 MGHRA, CDR2 YSYEKL. The CDR3 region has the DNA TGCGCCAGCAGCCAAGACGCACCTAGCGGGAGTACAGATACGCAGTATTTT. Its protein product is CASSQDAPSGSTDTQYF.